A single sample is the source of the 18 T cell receptor beta chains below, sequenced in a study of neurological immune-mediated disorders. The sample's time point: longitudinal time-point 2. Via MiXCR, TCRdb re-called the 5' RACE reads, giving one row per CDR3 protein. The table includes some 48,000 distinct CDR3 sequences, roughly 13% detected once. The sequenced sample was PBMCs. Receptors originate from a male donor with HTLV-1-associated myelopathy (HAM/TSP).

There are many counts of this clonotype. The V and J genes are TRBV25-1 and TRBJ1-1; possibly TRBD1 for D (6 bases). The CDR3 totals 14 residues. Per germline, CDR1 MGHDK and CDR2 SYGVNS. Trimming took off 6 bases at V and 1 base at J, with 12 bases between the two ends. The CDR3: CASSRPGANTEAFF. The CDR3 region has the DNA TGTGCCAGCAGCCGGCCGGGGGCGAACACTGAAGCTTTCTTT. Drawing the rest from reference TRBV25-1 and TRBJ1-1, the complete variable domain is EADIYQTPRYLVIGTGKKITLECSQTMGHDKMYWYQQDPGMELHLIHYSYGVNSTEKGDLSSESTVSRIRTEHFPLTLESARPSHTSQYLCASSRPGANTEAFFGQGTRLTVV.

This clonotype was detected ten times or more. V gene TRBV7-9 combines with J gene TRBJ2-1; no clear D gene. V shed 5 bases and J shed 6 bases, with 14 bases lying between them. This CDR3 spans 14 amino acids. Germline V lookup: CDR1 SEHNR, CDR2 FQNEAQ (reference sequence). The CDR3 is CASSQPGWVNEQFF. Here the CDR3 DNA reads TGTGCCAGCAGCCAGCCCGGGTGGGTCAATGAGCAGTTCTTC.

This clonotype occurred many times. This chain joins TRBV12-3 or TRBV12-4 and TRBJ1-1; D gene uncertain. The ends were cut back, 2 bases at V and 6 bases at J, with 10 bases in the middle. This CDR3 is built from 13 residues. The CDR3 reads CASSLKGWSEAFF. CDR3 bases: TGTGCCAGCAGTTTAAAAGGGTGGTCTGAAGCTTTCTTT.

The CDR3 nucleotides read TGTGCCAGCAGTCCGACAGGGTGGGATACGCAGTATTTT. Protein: CASSPTGWDTQYF. This sequence joins TRBV6-5 and TRBJ2-3, with 7 bases identical to TRBD1. Germline V gene sequence: CDR1 MNHEY, CDR2 SVGAGI. The CDR3 length is 13 residues. J gave up 6 bases and V 5 bases, and 5 bases lay outside the gene matches.

There are many counts of this clonotype. This chain uses TRBV5-1 with TRBJ1-2, with TRBD1 as a possible D gene (6 bases). Trimming shortened V by 7 bases and J by 4 bases, and 17 bases separated the two germline ends. This CDR3 comprises 14 residues. Germline CDR1 SGHRS, CDR2 YFSETQ. The CDR3 DNA follows: TGCGCCAGCCGTGGGGGCAGCACTTTCTATGGCTACACCTTC. Translated: CASRGGSTFYGYTF.

The chain links TRBV15 to TRBJ2-7; D is undetermined. CDR3 length: 13 amino acids. The germline V gene encodes CDR1 LNHNV and CDR2 YYDKDF (reference sequence). V was shortened by 0 bases and J by 6 bases, with 9 bases between the two germline ends. CDR3 nucleotide sequence: TGTGCCACCAGCAGAGATCGAGTTGGCGAGCAGTACTTC. Residues: CATSRDRVGEQYF.

Concerning this clonotype: Mismatch with germline at one junction end may stem from a read error. This sequence joins TRBV5-6 and TRBJ2-1; D is possibly TRBD1 or TRBD2 (5 bases each). The germline gives CDR1 SGHDT, CDR2 YYEEEE. The CDR3 totals 16 residues. CDR3 coding DNA: TGTGCCAGCAGCTTGGCCATGGGGGTCCCAAGAAATGAACAGTTCTTC. Translating gives CASSLAMGVPRNEQFF.

The J gene is TRBJ2-1, the V gene TRBV7-9; no definite D call. The V gene's germline CDR1 is SEHNR and CDR2 FQNEAQ (reference sequence). This CDR3 has 11 amino acids. V was clipped by 2 bases and J by 9 bases, with 5 bases between them. CDR3 bases: TGTGCCAGCAGCTTACTCGGTGAGCAGTTCTTC. It specifies CASSLLGEQFF.

The V call is TRBV20-1, the J call TRBJ2-5; the D gene is possibly TRBD1 (7 bases). CDR3 length: 14 residues. CDR1 and CDR2 from the germline V gene are DFQATT and SNEGSKA (reference sequence). Trimming took off 3 bases at V and 2 bases at J, with 13 bases between the two ends. The CDR3 loop is CSARETGRQETQYF. The CDR3 DNA sequence: TGCAGTGCTAGGGAGACAGGGAGGCAAGAGACCCAGTACTTC.

This clonotype was recorded many times. The chain joins TRBV7-8 to TRBJ2-5; D gene unclear. The CDR3 runs to 15 residues. Germline-derived CDR1 and CDR2 are SGHVS and FQNEAQ. V was pared by 5 bases and J by 2 bases, with 15 bases between. In DNA form, the CDR3 reads TGTGCCAGCAGCCCTCGAACAGATTTTCAAGAGACCCAGTACTTC. Its translation: CASSPRTDFQETQYF.

This chain links TRBV10-1 with TRBJ1-1; D may be TRBD1 (5 bases). The germline gives CDR1 WNHNN, CDR2 SYGVQD (reference sequence). There are 14 residues in the CDR3. In nucleotides, the CDR3 is TGCTCCACCGAACTTAAGGGGCCTAACACTGAAGCTTTCTTT. Residues: CSTELKGPNTEAFF.

This clonotype has a count of ten or more. The V gene is TRBV5-1, the J gene TRBJ1-4; TRBD1 aligns across 9 bases. J gave up 8 bases and V 1 base, and 6 bases lay outside the gene matches. This CDR3 comprises 15 residues. The germline V gene encodes CDR1 SGHRS and CDR2 YFSETQ. Here the CDR3 reads CASSLSGTGLEKLFF. The CDR3 DNA follows: TGCGCCAGCAGCTTGTCCGGGACAGGGTTAGAAAAACTGTTTTTT.

The sample holds a few counts of this clonotype. V is TRBV18 and J is TRBJ2-3; no reliable D call. Trimming left V 2 bases short and J 3 bases short, with 6 bases between. CDR3 length equals 13 residues. Per the germline V gene, CDR1 is KGHSH and CDR2 is LQKENI. CDR3 bases: TGTGCCAGCTCACCATTAGTTACAGATACGCAGTATTTT. Protein sequence: CASSPLVTDTQYF.

This clonotype was picked up many times. The chain recombines TRBV7-2 with TRBJ2-1, with D possibly called TRBD1 or TRBD2 (6 bases each). CDR3 length: 17 residues. V lost 1 base and J 2 bases, leaving 15 bases between the germline ends. CDR1 SGHTA and CDR2 FQGNSA come from the germline V gene. CDR3 nucleotides: TGTGCCAGCAGCTTAGGAGGGGGGCGAATCACCTACAATGAGCAGTTCTTC. Its translation: CASSLGGGRITYNEQFF.

There are many counts of this clonotype. This chain uses TRBV29-1 with TRBJ2-1; D gene uncertain. This CDR3 region has 14 residues. CDR1 is SQVTM and CDR2 is ANQGSEA in the germline V gene. V was cut by 8 bases and J by 2 bases, with 16 bases left in between. CDR3 protein: CSHGDPSPYNEQFF. CDR3 sequence (DNA): TGCAGCCACGGAGACCCCAGTCCCTACAATGAGCAGTTCTTC.

The sample holds many counts of this clonotype. The chain uses TRBV12-3 or TRBV12-4 and TRBJ1-3; 7 nucleotides agree with TRBD1. V dropped 6 bases and J dropped 3; count of bases not matched to a gene: 8. The length of the CDR3 is 15 residues. In DNA form, the CDR3 reads TGTGCCAGCAGCCCCAGGGGGATATTTGGAAACACCATATATTTT. It encodes CASSPRGIFGNTIYF.

At least ten counts were recorded for this clonotype. This chain connects TRBV20-1 to TRBJ1-6; D ambiguous. Germline lookup yields CDR1 DFQATT and CDR2 SNEGSKA (reference sequence). This CDR3 is built from 12 residues. V gave up 7 bases and J gave up 7 bases, with 11 bases separating them. In nucleotides, the CDR3 is TGCAGTGTTAAGGCGGGGAATTCACCCCTCCACTTT. This codes for CSVKAGNSPLHF.

Only a few counts were recorded for this clonotype. V usage is TRBV6-1 and J usage is TRBJ1-4; 9 nucleotides match TRBD1. The CDR3 is 16 residues long. Losses at the gene ends were 9 bases for V and 3 bases for J; bases not matched to a gene: 11. Germline-derived CDR1 and CDR2 are MNHNS and SASEGT. The CDR3 nucleotides read TGTGCCAGTCTCGACAGGGGGTTGGCACCTAATGAAAAACTGTTTTTT. This codes for CASLDRGLAPNEKLFF.